This TCR beta chain was captured by sequencing in a study of early T cells in non-severe SARS-CoV-2 infection. Study as a whole: From unsorted whole blood, bulk RNA was sequenced, and the chains remained unpaired.

With regard to this clonotype: The antigen remains unidentified.

Unique molecular identifier tags were affixed to discrete cDNA molecules. TCRdb itself ran the 5' RACE reads through MiXCR, one entry per CDR3 protein. The sample lists approximately 77,000 distinct CDR3 sequences, less than 15% occurring once. Findings and limits, study-wide: VDJdb matching, biased toward anti-spike CD8 responses, missed private and CD4 specificities.

The CDR3 runs 16 residues. V dropped 0 bases and J dropped 3 bases, with 12 bases sitting between them. Germline V gene sequence: CDR1 LGHNA, CDR2 YSLEER. The sequence was collected from an adult who was a healthcare worker with PCR-confirmed SARS-CoV-2 infection or an uninfected control (not recorded which). The donor label of this sample is uncertain. Here the sequenced sample was whole blood, taken at baseline. J is TRBJ2-1 and V is TRBV4-3; D uncertain. The CDR3: CASSQDLGPDYNEQFF. Here the CDR3 DNA reads TGCGCCAGCAGCCAAGATCTAGGCCCGGACTACAATGAGCAGTTCTTC.